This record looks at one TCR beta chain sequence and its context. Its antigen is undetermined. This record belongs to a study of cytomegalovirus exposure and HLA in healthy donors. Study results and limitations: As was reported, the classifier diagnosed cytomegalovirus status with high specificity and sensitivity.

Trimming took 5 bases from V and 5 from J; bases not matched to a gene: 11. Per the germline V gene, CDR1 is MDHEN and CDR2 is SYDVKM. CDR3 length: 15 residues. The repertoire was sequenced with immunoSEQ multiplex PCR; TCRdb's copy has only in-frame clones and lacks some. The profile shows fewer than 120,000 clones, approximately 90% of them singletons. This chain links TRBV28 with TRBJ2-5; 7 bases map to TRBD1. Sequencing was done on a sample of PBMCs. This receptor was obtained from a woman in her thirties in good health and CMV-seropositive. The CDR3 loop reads CASSPRTGRQETQYF. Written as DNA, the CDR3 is TGTGCCAGCAGTCCCAGGACAGGCCGCCAGGAGACCCAGTACTTC.